This paragraph covers one T cell receptor (beta chain) sequence. This sample is part of a study of blood T cell repertoires in COVID-19. Study in general: Whether acute or convalescent, the COVID-19 samples came from the United States, Italy and Spain. Sample material is recorded as cDNA or gDNA derived from T cells, B-cell-depleted T cells, or PBMCs.

The V end lost 0 bases, the J end lost 1 base, and 10 bases lay between the germline ends. This CDR3 is 15 amino acids long. Germline CDR1 reads LGHNA; CDR2 reads YNFKEQ. In the original processing: Estimated nucleated cell counts came from reference gene primer amplification. Some clones are missing from TCRdb's copy, which holds only in-frame ones; the method was immunoSEQ multiplex PCR. The D gene and trimming were derived from the DNA, and the V and J assignments and clone size from that table. The data show hundreds of thousands of clones, roughly 88% seen once. The sequencing sample was made of peripheral blood. V usage is TRBV4-2 and J usage is TRBJ2-7; a weak D match, TRBD1 (5 bases). This receptor was identified in a woman between 45 and 65 years old with active or convalescent COVID-19. Here the CDR3 reads CASSQEKGPSYEQYF. In DNA form, the CDR3 reads TGTGCCAGCAGCCAAGAAAAGGGGCCTTCCTACGAGCAGTACTTC.